These T cell receptor beta chains were read from a single sample in a study of T cell responses to AZD1222 COVID-19 vaccine. Sequencing used immunoSEQ multiplex PCR; TCRdb keeps in-frame clones, though not all of them. This table holds 140,000 or so clones, approximately 93% found once. The specimen was peripheral blood, collected after recovery from COVID-19. The receptors originated from an adult who had recovered from COVID-19. Each CDR3 is given with its conserved first and last residue. A clone size is listed for some rows: how often the clone was seen (once, few, many), or a class if it is expanded.

size	V	length	J	CDR3
.	TRBV28	16	TRBJ2-1	CASSTTWQGQNYEQFF
.	TRBV18	17	TRBJ1-6	CASSPRSRTGAYSPLHF
.	TRBV5-1	12	TRBJ2-5	CASSLDLGTQYF
.	TRBV5-8	15	TRBJ2-1	CASSLRGSSYNEQFF
.	TRBV5-5	12	TRBJ2-7	CASSLLAYEQYF
.	TRBV28	15	TRBJ2-1	CASSLGLADYNEQFF
.	TRBV19	15	TRBJ1-1	CASSQMQGGAPEAFF
.	TRBV7-9	13	TRBJ2-1	CASSPDRENEQFF
.	TRBV28	12	TRBJ2-1	CASSSLYNEQFF
.	TRBV20-1	16	TRBJ2-1	CSASPHLSKIYNEQFF
.	TRBV6-6	15	TRBJ1-1	CASSYLTGGVSEAFF
.	TRBV5-6	18	TRBJ1-6	CASSFGRPGPVVNSPLHF
.	TRBV2	12	TRBJ1-1	CASRDTGRETFF
.	TRBV2	15	TRBJ1-6	CASSEVGTEDSPLHF
once	TRBV9	13	TRBJ1-1	CASSVGVVTEAFF
.	TRBV6-6	13	TRBJ1-2	CASSYEAGGGYTF
.	TRBV7-9	18	TRBJ1-4	CASSPRLPLPGAGEKLFF
.	TRBV7-2	13	TRBJ2-7	CASSFGTEYEQYF
.	TRBV4-1	13	TRBJ2-3	CASSPPGTDTQYF
.	TRBV9	15	TRBJ2-7	CASSVAPTGTYEQYF
.	TRBV6-5	15	TRBJ2-7	CASSEEGAPDYEQYF
.	TRBV9	16	TRBJ2-2	CASSVDSTAEAGLLFF
.	TRBV10-3	13	TRBJ2-7	CAISDLVGAGQYF
.	TRBV28	13	TRBJ2-7	CASRETGKYEQYF
.	TRBV11-2	14	TRBJ2-1	CASSLDISGIGQFF
.	TRBV30	13	TRBJ2-3	CAWSQDSTDTQYF
.	TRBV29-1	11	TRBJ2-7	CSVFYSYEQYF
.	TRBV29-1	14	TRBJ1-3	CSVVSGATGNTIYF
.	TRBV19	15	TRBJ1-4	CASSIGGGIDEKLFF
.	TRBV19	19	TRBJ2-7	CASSLPPGLAGGSSYEQYF
.	TRBV5-1	13	TRBJ1-1	CASSWGGDTEAFF
.	TRBV3-1/TRBV3-2	15	TRBJ2-7	CASSRITGSGYEQYF
.	TRBV27	12	TRBJ2-3	CASSLGRDTQYF
.	TRBV19	14	TRBJ1-2	CASSISGNRDGYTF
.	TRBV21-1	15	TRBJ2-7	CASSKNRAYSYEQYF